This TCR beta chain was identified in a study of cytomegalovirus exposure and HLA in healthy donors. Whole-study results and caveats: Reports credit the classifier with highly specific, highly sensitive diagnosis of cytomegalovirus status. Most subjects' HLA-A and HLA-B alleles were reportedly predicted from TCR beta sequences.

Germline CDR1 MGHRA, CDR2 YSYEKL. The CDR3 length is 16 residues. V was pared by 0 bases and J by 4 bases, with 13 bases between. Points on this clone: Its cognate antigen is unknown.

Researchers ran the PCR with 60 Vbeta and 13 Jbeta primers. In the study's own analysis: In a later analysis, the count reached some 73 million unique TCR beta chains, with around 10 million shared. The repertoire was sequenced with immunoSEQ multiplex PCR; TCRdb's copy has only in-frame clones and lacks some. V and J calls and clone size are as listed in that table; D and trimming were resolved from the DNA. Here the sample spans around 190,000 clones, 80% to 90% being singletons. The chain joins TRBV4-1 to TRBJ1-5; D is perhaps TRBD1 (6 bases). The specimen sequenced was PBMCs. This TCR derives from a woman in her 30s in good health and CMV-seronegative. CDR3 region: CASSQEEYRVNQPQHF. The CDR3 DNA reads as TGCGCCAGCAGCCAAGAGGAGTACAGGGTGAATCAGCCCCAGCATTTT.